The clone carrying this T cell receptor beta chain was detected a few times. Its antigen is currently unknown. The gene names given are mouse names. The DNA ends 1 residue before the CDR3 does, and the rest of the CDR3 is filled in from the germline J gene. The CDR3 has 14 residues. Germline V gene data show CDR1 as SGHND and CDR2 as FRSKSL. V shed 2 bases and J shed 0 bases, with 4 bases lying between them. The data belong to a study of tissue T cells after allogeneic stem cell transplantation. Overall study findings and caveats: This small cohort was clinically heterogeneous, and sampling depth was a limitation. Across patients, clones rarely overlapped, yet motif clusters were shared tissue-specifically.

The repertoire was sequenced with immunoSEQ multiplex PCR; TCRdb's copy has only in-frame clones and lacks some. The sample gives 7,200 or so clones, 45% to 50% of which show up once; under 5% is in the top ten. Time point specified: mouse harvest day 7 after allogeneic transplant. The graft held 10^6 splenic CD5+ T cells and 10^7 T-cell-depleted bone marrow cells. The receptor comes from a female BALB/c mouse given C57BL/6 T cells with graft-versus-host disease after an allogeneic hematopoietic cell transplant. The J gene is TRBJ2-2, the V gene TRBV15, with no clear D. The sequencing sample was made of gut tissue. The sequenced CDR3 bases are TGTGCCAGCAGTTTAATAGCAAACACCGGGCAGCTCTAC. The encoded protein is CASSLIANTGQLY. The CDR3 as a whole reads CASSLIANTGQLYF.